A single sample gave rise to the 13 T cell receptor beta chains below, sequenced in a study of blood T cells in healthy people across ages. Alongside a J-beta primer mix, a sample-barcoded 5' primer served in a second PCR lasting roughly 6 to 11 cycles. MiXCR was run by TCRdb on the 5' RACE reads, yielding one entry per CDR3 protein. The sample gives approximately 810,000 distinct CDR3 sequences, 36% of which show up once; 13% is in the top ten. Specimen: blood. Receptors were obtained from a young man in good health.

This chain joins TRBV20-1 and TRBJ2-3; a weak D match, TRBD1 (5 bases). Trimming took off 0 bases at V and 1 base at J, with 14 bases between the two ends. The CDR3 contains 16 residues. Germline V gene sequence: CDR1 DFQATT, CDR2 SNEGSKA (reference sequence). CDR3 bases: TGCAGTGCTAGAGATGCAGGGAATGCTGGCACAGATACGCAGTATTTT. Amino acid sequence: CSARDAGNAGTDTQYF.

This clonotype was recorded many times. The chain carries TRBV20-1 and TRBJ2-3; D is possibly TRBD2 (6 bases). V shed 1 base and J shed 8 bases, with 16 bases lying between them. The length of the CDR3 is 14 residues. In germline, CDR1 is DFQATT, CDR2 SNEGSKA (reference sequence). CDR3 sequence reads: CSARAELAGGTQYF. CDR3 coding DNA: TGCAGTGCTAGAGCCGAACTAGCTGGGGGTACGCAGTATTTT.

This sequence joins TRBV7-2 and TRBJ2-7; D remains ambiguous. The CDR3 extends over 13 amino acids. Deletions cut 0 bases from V and 7 bases from J, with 10 bases between. Germline V lookup: CDR1 SGHTA, CDR2 FQGNSA. Here the CDR3 reads CASSLAPDNEQYF. The CDR3 region has the DNA TGTGCCAGCAGCTTAGCCCCCGACAATGAGCAGTACTTC. Variable domain in full (rest from reference TRBV7-2 and TRBJ2-7): GAGVSQSPSNKVTEKGKDVELRCDPISGHTALYWYRQSLGQGLEFLIYFQGNSAPDKSGLPSDRFSAERTGGSVSTLTIQRTQQEDSAVYLCASSLAPDNEQYFGPGTRLTVT.

This clonotype appeared many times. The V gene is TRBV7-2, the J gene TRBJ2-7; D perhaps matches TRBD2 (6 bases). Trimming stripped 5 bases from V and 1 base from J, with 18 bases between. The CDR3 has 16 residues. In germline, CDR1 is SGHTA, CDR2 FQGNSA. Here the CDR3 DNA reads TGTGCCAGCAGCCCCCGCCCCGGGAGTCTTTCCTACGAGCAGTACTTC. This codes for CASSPRPGSLSYEQYF.

Only a few counts were recorded for this clonotype. The rearrangement joins TRBV5-6 to TRBJ2-7; a possible D gene is TRBD1 (6 bases). CDR3 size: 15 residues. CDR1 and CDR2 from the germline V gene are SGHDT and YYEEEE. V lost 4 bases and J lost 7, with 21 bases in between. DNA of the CDR3: TGTGCCAGCAGCGAACAGGGCCGGGGAGTCAATGAGCAGTACTTC. Protein: CASSEQGRGVNEQYF.

The chain combines TRBV29-1 with TRBJ2-2; either TRBD1 or TRBD2 may supply D (6 bases each). Germline V gene sequence: CDR1 SQVTM, CDR2 ANQGSEA. CDR3 length: 14 amino acids. In DNA form, the CDR3 reads TGCAGTGCATTGGGGGGCGACCGGTCCGGGGAGCTGTTTTTT. Translation gives CSALGGDRSGELFF.

This chain connects TRBV20-1 to TRBJ1-2; D unresolved. V lost 3 bases, J lost 0 bases, and 8 bases lay in between. Germline CDR1 reads DFQATT; CDR2 reads SNEGSKA (reference sequence). This CDR3 spans 13 amino acids. In nucleotides, the CDR3 is TGCAGTGCTAGTACAGACCCTAACTATGGCTACACCTTC. As protein: CSASTDPNYGYTF.

This clonotype was seen more than once but under ten times. The chain recombines TRBV7-3 with TRBJ1-5; perhaps TRBD1 as D (6 bases). CDR3 size: 15 residues. The ends were cut back, 0 bases at V and 7 bases at J, with 13 bases in the middle. CDR1 and CDR2 from the germline V gene are SGHTA and FQGTGA. CDR3 region: CASSLTGQPGQPQHF. In DNA, the CDR3 is TGTGCCAGCAGCTTAACTGGACAGCCGGGGCAGCCCCAGCATTTT.

This clonotype showed up just a few times. The chain links TRBV28 to TRBJ1-1; D remains ambiguous. The germline V gene encodes CDR1 MDHEN and CDR2 SYDVKM. V dropped 8 bases and J dropped 8 bases, with 15 bases sitting between them. CDR3 length equals 12 residues. CDR3 DNA: TGTGCCAGCCTCACGGGGAGCCTGGAAGCTTTCTTT. Residues: CASLTGSLEAFF.

This rearrangement joins TRBV6-6 to TRBJ2-7, with 7 positions matching TRBD1. V lost 5 bases and J lost 6; bases outside the gene matches: 10. This CDR3 region has 14 residues. Germline assignment: CDR1 MNHNY and CDR2 SVGAGI (reference sequence). The CDR3: CASSTDRERGEQYF. The CDR3 nucleotides are TGTGCCAGCAGTACCGACAGGGAGAGGGGCGAGCAGTACTTC.

CDR3 sequence (DNA): TGTGCCAGCAGTGATGCGGGCGATGAGCAGTTCTTC. Its protein product is CASSDAGDEQFF. The chain combines TRBV2 with TRBJ2-1, with D possibly matching TRBD2 (5 bases). CDR3 length: 12 residues. V lost 3 bases, J lost 8 bases, and 8 bases lay in between. Germline V CDR1 and CDR2: SNHLY, FYNNEI.

This clonotype was counted many times. The V call is TRBV12-3 or TRBV12-4, the J call TRBJ1-2; tentative D call: TRBD1 (6 bases). The CDR3 length is 16 residues. V was pared by 5 bases and J by 0 bases, with 16 bases between. DNA of the CDR3: TGTGCCAGCAGTCTCGGACAGCCAAAAACTAACTATGGCTACACCTTC. Residues: CASSLGQPKTNYGYTF.

The table lists this clonotype with a few counts. CDR3 in amino acids: CASFTGAEAFF. CDR3 nucleotides: TGTGCCAGCTTCACCGGGGCTGAAGCTTTCTTT. The gene calls are TRBV7-2 and TRBJ1-1; D unresolved. The CDR3 is 11 residues long. With 8 bases removed from V and 6 bases from J, the gap between germline ends came to 10 bases. CDR1 and CDR2 (germline): SGHTA, FQGNSA.